What follows describes a single T cell receptor (beta chain). The data originate from a study of CD8 T cells in Susac syndrome. Germline CDR1 reads MNHEY; CDR2 reads SMNVEV (reference sequence). The CDR3 totals 13 residues. Trimming pared 2 bases from V and 2 bases from J, leaving 6 bases between. When the RNA was reverse transcribed, random hexamers were used with an input of about 0.5 to 1 ug. TCRdb ran MiXCR on the immunoSEQ multiplex PCR reads and lists one entry per CDR3 protein. The sample holds 90,000 to 150,000 distinct CDR3 sequences, approximately 93% seen once. The authors carried out high-throughput sequencing of TCR beta. They applied it to CD8+ and CD4+ T cells obtained from blood. TEMRA cells were FACS-enriched, while CD8+ and CD4+ T cells were negatively isolated.

Specimen: CD4+ T cells from PBMCs. The chain employs TRBV27 and TRBJ1-2, with D unresolved. The receptor was isolated from a human donor with multiple sclerosis. DNA for the CDR3: TGTGCCAGCAGTTTAAGGCGGAACTATGGCTACACCTTC. This codes for CASSLRRNYGYTF.